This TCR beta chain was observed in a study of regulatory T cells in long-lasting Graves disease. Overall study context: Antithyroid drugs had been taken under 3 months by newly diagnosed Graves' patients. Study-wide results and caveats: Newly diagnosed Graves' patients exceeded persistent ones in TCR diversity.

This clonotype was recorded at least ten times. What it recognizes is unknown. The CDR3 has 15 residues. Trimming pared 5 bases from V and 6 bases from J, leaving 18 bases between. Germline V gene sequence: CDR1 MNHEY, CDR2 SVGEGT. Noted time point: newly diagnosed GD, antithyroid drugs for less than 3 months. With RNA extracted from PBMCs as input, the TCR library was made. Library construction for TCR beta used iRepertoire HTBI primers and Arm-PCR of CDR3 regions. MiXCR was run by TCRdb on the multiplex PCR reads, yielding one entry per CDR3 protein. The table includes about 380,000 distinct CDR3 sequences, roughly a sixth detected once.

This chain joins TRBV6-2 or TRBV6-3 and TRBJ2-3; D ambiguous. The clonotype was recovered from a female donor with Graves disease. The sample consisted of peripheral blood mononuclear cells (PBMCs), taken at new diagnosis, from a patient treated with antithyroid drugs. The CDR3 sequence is CASSEAGPRWDTQYF. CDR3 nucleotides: TGTGCCAGCAGTGAAGCCGGGCCGCGGTGGGATACGCAGTATTTT.